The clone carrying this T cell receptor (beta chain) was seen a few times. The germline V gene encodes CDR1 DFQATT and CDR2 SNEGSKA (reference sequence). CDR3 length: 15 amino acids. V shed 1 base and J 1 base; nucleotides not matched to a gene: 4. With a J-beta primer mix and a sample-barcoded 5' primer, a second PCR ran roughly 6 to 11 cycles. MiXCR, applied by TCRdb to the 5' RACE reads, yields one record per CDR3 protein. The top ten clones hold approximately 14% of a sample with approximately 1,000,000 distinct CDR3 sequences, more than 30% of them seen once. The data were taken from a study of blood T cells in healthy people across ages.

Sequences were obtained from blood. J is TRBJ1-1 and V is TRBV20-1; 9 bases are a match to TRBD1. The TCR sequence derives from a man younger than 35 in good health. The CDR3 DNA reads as TGCAGTGCTAGAGTGTTGGGACAGGGGAACACTGAAGCTTTCTTT. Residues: CSARVLGQGNTEAFF.